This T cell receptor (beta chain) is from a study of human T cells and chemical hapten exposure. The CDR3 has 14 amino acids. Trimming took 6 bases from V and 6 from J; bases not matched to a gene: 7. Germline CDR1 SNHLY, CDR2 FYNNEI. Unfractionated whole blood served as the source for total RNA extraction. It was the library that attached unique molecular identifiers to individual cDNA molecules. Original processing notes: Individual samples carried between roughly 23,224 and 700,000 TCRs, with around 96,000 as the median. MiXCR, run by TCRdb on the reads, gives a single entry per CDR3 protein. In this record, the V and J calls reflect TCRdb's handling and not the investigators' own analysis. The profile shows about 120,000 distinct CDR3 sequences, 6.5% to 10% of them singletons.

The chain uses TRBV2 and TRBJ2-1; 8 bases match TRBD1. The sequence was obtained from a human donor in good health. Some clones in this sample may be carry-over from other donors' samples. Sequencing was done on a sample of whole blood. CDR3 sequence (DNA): TGTGCCAGCAGCGCAGGGGGCGCGCGCAATGAGCAGTTCTTC. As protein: CASSAGGARNEQFF.